The rows below give T cell receptor beta chains drawn from one sample of a study of PD-L1 blockade in urothelial cancer. Only in-frame clones appear in the TCRdb table, and some are missing; sequencing was by immunoSEQ multiplex PCR. This table holds tens of thousands of clones, around four fifths found once. This sample comprised PBMCs, obtained around atezolizumab (anti-PD-L1) treatment. The origin of the receptors is a man aged 35 to 55 with urothelial cancer. CDR3s include the opening cysteine and the closing phenylalanine or tryptophan. A D gene is named only where the DNA matches it firmly. A row's size may be missing; if present it is once, few, many or a size class.

J gene,clone size,V gene,D gene,CDR3 DNA,CDR3 protein
TRBJ1-2,-,TRBV18,-,TGTGCCAGCTCACCACGCGACAGAGTAGTTAACTATGGCTACACCTTC,CASSPRDRVVNYGYTF
TRBJ2-7,-,TRBV2,-,TGTGCCGCAGGGATGGCGGACGAGCAGTACTTC,CAAGMADEQYF
TRBJ1-4,few,TRBV28,-,TGTGCCAGCAGCCCATCCGGCCCAGGCGACGATAGGGAAAAACTGTTTTTT,CASSPSGPGDDREKLFF
TRBJ2-2,-,TRBV7-9,TRBD1,TGTGCCAGCAGCCTCCGGGACAGGGGAATGGGGGAGCTGTTTTTT,CASSLRDRGMGELFF
TRBJ1-2,-,TRBV6-4,-,TGTGCCAGCAGGGGGGGGGCAGGGGCCCACTATGGCTACACCTTC,CASRGGAGAHYGYTF
TRBJ2-7,-,TRBV30,TRBD2,TGTGCCTGGAATAGGGGGACTAGGCCCTACGAGCAGTACTTC,CAWNRGTRPYEQYF
TRBJ1-4,-,TRBV5-1,-,TGCGCCAGCAGTCAAGGGGGAGCGGCTGAAAAACTGTTTTTT,CASSQGGAAEKLFF
TRBJ2-3,-,TRBV25-1,-,TGTGCCAGCAGTGATTGGGGTTCTTCGGGGGCAGATACGCAGTATTTT,CASSDWGSSGADTQYF
TRBJ2-3,-,TRBV5-1,-,TGCGCCAGCAGCTTGTCTAGCACAGATACGCAGTATTTT,CASSLSSTDTQYF
TRBJ2-5,few,TRBV19,-,TGTGCCAGTAGTATAGATCTCTCGGGAGTAGAGACCCAGTACTTC,CASSIDLSGVETQYF
TRBJ1-2,-,TRBV18,TRBD1,TGTGCCAGCTCACGGGAAGGGACAGGACTTAACTATGGCTACACCTTC,CASSREGTGLNYGYTF
TRBJ1-5,-,TRBV5-1,-,TGCGCCAGCAGCTTGGACGGTGTGGGCAATCAGCCCCAGCATTTT,CASSLDGVGNQPQHF
TRBJ2-3,-,TRBV30,-,TGTGCCTGGAGTCTGGGGCTAGATGAGACAGATACGCAGTATTTT,CAWSLGLDETDTQYF
TRBJ1-3,-,TRBV9,-,TGTGCCAGCAGCGTAGGGCAGGGTCATGGGTCTGGAAACACCATATATTTT,CASSVGQGHGSGNTIYF
TRBJ2-7,-,TRBV28,-,TGTGCCAGCAGGGGTAACAGAGTGGACAGTTGGTACGAGCAGTACTTC,CASRGNRVDSWYEQYF
TRBJ2-1,-,TRBV5-1,-,TGCGCCAGCAGCTTGAATATGGTGAGCGTGAGGAACAATGAGCAGTTCTTC,CASSLNMVSVRNNEQFF
TRBJ2-1,-,TRBV28,TRBD2,TGTGCCAGCAGTCTCCAACCTCCCGGGGGGAATGAGCAGTTCTTC,CASSLQPPGGNEQFF
TRBJ2-1,-,TRBV5-1,TRBD2,TGCGCCAGCAGCTTCAGTAGCGGGAGGGACCAGTTCTTC,CASSFSSGRDQFF
TRBJ2-1,-,TRBV28,-,TGTGCCAGCAGTTTAATGAGGAGTTCGTGGGATGAGCAGTTCTTC,CASSLMRSSWDEQFF
TRBJ2-1,once,TRBV4-2,-,TGTGCCAGCAGCCAAGTTGGAGGGGCCCCCTACAATGAGCAGTTCTTC,CASSQVGGAPYNEQFF
TRBJ2-3,-,TRBV4-3,TRBD2,TGCGCCAGCAGCCAAGAAACCAGCGGGAGGGCAGATACGCAGTATTTT,CASSQETSGRADTQYF
TRBJ1-5,-,TRBV19,-,TGTGCCACCAAATTTGGGGGCTCGGGAAATCAGCCCCAGCATTTT,CATKFGGSGNQPQHF
TRBJ2-1,-,TRBV5-1,-,TGCGCCAGCAGCCGAGGTACCGGCTCCTACAATGAGCAGTTCTTC,CASSRGTGSYNEQFF
TRBJ1-5,-,TRBV15,-,TGTGCCACCGGAAAGACAGCCTACAAGCCCCAGCATTTT,CATGKTAYKPQHF
TRBJ2-7,-,TRBV7-9,TRBD1,TGTGCCAGCAGCTTAAGAGGCGGGGCGGGACAGGGGTACGAGCAGTACTTC,CASSLRGGAGQGYEQYF
TRBJ1-3,once,TRBV15,-,TGTGCCACCAGCCCAACCAAACACGCTGACTCTGGAAACACCATATATTTT,CATSPTKHADSGNTIYF
TRBJ2-1,-,TRBV5-4,TRBD2,TGTGCCAGCAGCGACCGCGTGGGGCTAGCGGGAGTTACCCAGCAGTTCTTC,CASSDRVGLAGVTQQFF
TRBJ2-7,-,TRBV15,-,TGTGCCACCAGCCGAGGACGCGGCGAGCAGTACTTC,CATSRGRGEQYF
TRBJ1-1,-,TRBV9,-,TGTGCCAGCAGCTCCAGGGGCTATACTGAAGCTTTCTTT,CASSSRGYTEAFF
TRBJ1-5,-,TRBV7-9,TRBD1,TGTGCCAGCAGCCAAGGACAGGTAAATTATAGCAATCAGCCCCAGCATTTT,CASSQGQVNYSNQPQHF
TRBJ1-5,-,TRBV7-9,-,TGTGCCAGCAGCTTAGGCGGCGGTGGCAATCAGCCCCAGCATTTT,CASSLGGGGNQPQHF
TRBJ2-1,many,TRBV9,-,TGTGCCAGCAGCATGTACAGGGCCTACAATGAGCAGTTCTTC,CASSMYRAYNEQFF
TRBJ2-5,-,TRBV11-3,-,TGTGCCAGCAGCTTCCAGGCGGGACGTAATTCGGGGACCCAGTACTTC,CASSFQAGRNSGTQYF
TRBJ2-1,-,TRBV5-3,-,TGTGCCAGAAGCTTGATCGCTGACTTAGCCCTCTGCAATGAGCAGTTCTTC,CARSLIADLALCNEQFF
TRBJ2-2,few,TRBV6-5,-,TGTGCCAGCAGTTACAGACTAGTTAACACCGGGGAGCTGTTTTTT,CASSYRLVNTGELFF
TRBJ2-7,-,TRBV5-6,-,TGTGCCAGCAGCTGGAAAACAGGGAACTCCTACGAGCAGTACTTC,CASSWKTGNSYEQYF
TRBJ2-6,-,TRBV6-1,-,TGTGCCAGCAGTGAAACAGTCAGGGCCCCTGGTCGGCGGGCCAACGTCCTGACTTTC,CASSETVRAPGRRANVLTF
TRBJ2-5,-,TRBV4-1,-,TGCGCCAGCAGCCAAGGACTAAGGGCCTACGAGACCCAGTACTTC,CASSQGLRAYETQYF
TRBJ1-1,-,TRBV27,-,TGTGCCAGCAGTTTTAAACAGGGCAGGTCTGAAGCTTTCTTT,CASSFKQGRSEAFF